Given below is one TCR beta chain in context. This record belongs to a study of blood T cell repertoires in COVID-19. Trimming stripped 3 bases from V and 3 bases from J, with 8 bases between. The CDR3 consists of 13 residues. The germline gives CDR1 MNHNS, CDR2 SASEGT. Generated by immunoSEQ multiplex PCR, the TCRdb table keeps only in-frame clones and is missing some. This repertoire shows some 56,000 clones, more than 75% found once; its top ten account for 6.5% to 7.5%. The material sequenced was peripheral blood. The clonotype originates from a man aged 60 to 75 with acute or convalescent COVID-19. The V and J genes are TRBV6-1 and TRBJ1-2, with D tentatively TRBD1 (5 bases). The DNA for the CDR3 is TGTGCCAGCAGTGAGCGGGGGTACTATGGCTACACCTTC. It specifies CASSERGYYGYTF.